The 10 T cell receptor beta chains given below trace back to one sample, sequenced in a study of blood T cell repertoires in COVID-19. TCRdb's table, derived via immunoSEQ multiplex PCR, lists solely in-frame clones and lacks some. The repertoire holds around 100,000 clones, with about four fifths as singletons. The sequenced sample was peripheral blood. The receptors were sampled from a human donor in a cohort sampled during active COVID-19.

The rearrangement joins TRBV27 to TRBJ2-7, with TRBD1 matching 7 bases. Germline V gene lookup returns CDR1 MNHEY and CDR2 SMNVEV (reference sequence). V was pared by 5 bases and J by 3 bases, with 4 bases of the junction left unmatched. This CDR3 has 13 amino acids. CDR3 in DNA: TGTGCCAGCAGTCACGGGACAGTCTACGAGCAGTACTTC. It is translated as CASSHGTVYEQYF.

This clone came up a few times. This chain uses TRBV5-1 with TRBJ2-3; no clear D. The germline CDR1 and CDR2 sequences are SGHRS and YFSETQ. The CDR3 totals 15 residues. Trimming took off 6 bases at V and 4 bases at J, with 18 bases between the two ends. The CDR3 coding sequence is TGCGCCAGCACCACCACCAGGTCTCCAGCAGATACGCAGTATTTT. Translated, it gives CASTTTRSPADTQYF.

The gene calls are TRBV7-8 and TRBJ2-2; D ambiguous. Germline V lookup: CDR1 SGHVS, CDR2 FQNEAQ. Between the trimmed V and J ends, which lost 5 bases and 3 bases, there was a span of 4 bases. This CDR3 has 12 amino acids. The DNA of the CDR3 is TGTGCCAGCAGCCCGTACACCGGGGAGCTGTTTTTT. Amino acid sequence: CASSPYTGELFF.

The chain employs TRBV29-1 and TRBJ1-6, with 10 bases fitting TRBD1. Germline CDR1 reads SQVTM; CDR2 reads ANQGSEA. The V segment lost 6 bases and the J segment 8 bases; nucleotides outside the gene matches: 7. This CDR3 contains 14 residues. The CDR3 protein is CSVASGTGDSPLHF. DNA for the CDR3: TGCAGCGTCGCATCCGGGACAGGGGATTCACCCCTCCACTTT. The full variable domain, its missing parts supplied by reference TRBV29-1 and TRBJ1-6, is SAVISQKPSRDICQRGTSLTIQCQVDSQVTMMFWYRQQPGQSLTLIATANQGSEATYESGFVIDKFPISRPNLTFSTLTVSNMSPEDSSIYLCSVASGTGDSPLHFGNGTRLTVT.

The V and J genes are TRBV6-5 and TRBJ2-1; D is perhaps TRBD1 (6 bases). V was trimmed by 6 bases and J by 6 bases, leaving 12 bases between them. The germline CDR1 and CDR2 sequences are MNHEY and SVGAGI. The CDR3 is made up of 13 amino acids. For the CDR3, the DNA is TGTGCCAGCAGCGTCGGGACACCCAATGAGCAGTTCTTC. Its protein product is CASSVGTPNEQFF.

The chain carries TRBV4-2 and TRBJ2-1; the D gene is possibly TRBD2 (5 bases). The V gene lost 4 bases and the J gene lost 0 bases, with 10 bases spanning the gap. Germline loops: CDR1 LGHNA, CDR2 YNFKEQ. The CDR3 length is 15 residues. The CDR3 region has the DNA TGTGCCAGCAGCCCCCTCCGGGACTCCTACAATGAGCAGTTCTTC. Residues: CASSPLRDSYNEQFF.

This clone has just a few counts. The chain employs TRBV5-4 and TRBJ1-5; weak D call: TRBD1 (5 bases). The CDR3 contains 14 residues. CDR1 is SGHNT, CDR2 YYREEE, per germline (reference sequence). With 0 bases removed from V and 4 bases from J, the gap between germline ends came to 8 bases. The DNA of the CDR3 is TGTGCCAGCAGCTTGGAAGGGGATAATCAGCCCCAGCATTTT. Translated, it gives CASSLEGDNQPQHF.

This clone showed up just once. The genes are TRBV7-9 and TRBJ1-2, with D maybe TRBD1 (5 bases). The CDR3 loop spans 12 amino acids. The germline V gene encodes CDR1 SEHNR and CDR2 FQNEAQ (reference sequence). Deletions cut 2 bases from V and 8 bases from J, with 9 bases between. CDR3 region: CASSLQGEGYTF. CDR3 nucleotide sequence: TGTGCCAGCAGCTTACAGGGTGAGGGCTACACCTTC.

In its sample, this clone was seen a few times. The chain uses TRBV3-1 (or the pseudogene TRBV3-2) and TRBJ2-7, with a tentative D call TRBD1 (6 bases). Germline assignment: CDR1 LGHDT and CDR2 YNNKEL (reference sequence). The CDR3 is 17 residues long. V dropped 6 bases and J dropped 3 bases, with 24 bases sitting between them. The CDR3 reads CASSFTGTRVWDYEQYF. The CDR3 DNA follows: TGTGCCAGCAGTTTCACCGGGACAAGAGTCTGGGACTACGAGCAGTACTTC.

The J gene is TRBJ1-2, the V gene TRBV27; tentatively, D is TRBD1 (6 bases). CDR1 and CDR2 from the germline V gene are MNHEY and SMNVEV (reference sequence). Trimming cost V 2 bases and J 4 bases, with 8 bases left between them. The CDR3 is made up of 13 amino acids. Here the CDR3 reads CASSLGTLYGYTF. Written as DNA, the CDR3 is TGTGCCAGCAGTTTAGGGACACTCTATGGCTACACCTTC.